These 5 T cell receptor beta chains came from one sample sequenced in a study of T cell repertoires in cytomegalovirus infection. TCRdb passed the reads through MiXCR, listing each CDR3 protein once. The sample lists fewer than 550,000 distinct CDR3 sequences, about 30% occurring once. The sequenced material came from PBMCs. The origin of the receptors is a human donor in good health (CMV status not recorded). Some clones in this sample may be carry-over from other donors' samples.

This clonotype was observed many times. V is TRBV7-2 and J is TRBJ2-2; D possibly corresponds to TRBD1 (5 bases). Germline CDR1 is SGHTA and CDR2 is FQGNSA. The CDR3 length is 16 residues. Trimming left V 2 bases short and J 0 bases short, with 10 bases between. The CDR3 DNA reads TGTGCCAGCAGCTTAAATGTCAGGGCGAACACCGGGGAGCTGTTTTTT. It specifies CASSLNVRANTGELFF. Together with reference TRBV7-2 and TRBJ2-2, the CDR3 gives the full variable domain: GAGVSQSPSNKVTEKGKDVELRCDPISGHTALYWYRQSLGQGLEFLIYFQGNSAPDKSGLPSDRFSAERTGGSVSTLTIQRTQQEDSAVYLCASSLNVRANTGELFFGEGSRLTVL.

This clonotype was seen many times. The chain employs TRBV6-2 or TRBV6-3 and TRBJ2-1; a weak D match, TRBD2 (5 bases). Per the germline V gene, CDR1 is MNHEY and CDR2 is SVGEGT. The V end lost 4 bases, the J end lost 14 bases, and 12 bases lay between the germline ends. The CDR3 extends over 11 amino acids. In nucleotides, the CDR3 is TGTGCCAGCAGTTTGGGAGACACGGAGTTCTTC. This gives the protein CASSLGDTEFF.

There are a few counts of this clonotype. This chain links TRBV6-4 with TRBJ2-7; D gene unclear. The V end lost 8 bases, the J end lost 4 bases, and 6 bases lay between the germline ends. CDR1 and CDR2 from the germline V gene are MRHNA and SNTAGT. The CDR3 contains 10 residues. CDR3 sequence: CASPLYEQYV. Here the CDR3 DNA reads TGTGCCAGCCCCCTTTACGAGCAGTACGTC.

The chain combines TRBV2 with TRBJ1-1, with TRBD1 as a possible D gene (5 bases). This CDR3 has 15 residues. CDR1 and CDR2 from the germline V gene are SNHLY and FYNNEI. Trimming removed 8 bases from V and 10 bases from J, with 26 bases in between. The CDR3 sequence: CASGRDSDRAWGAFF. The CDR3, as DNA: TGTGCCAGCGGCCGGGACTCCGATCGGGCCTGGGGAGCTTTCTTT.

This clonotype was observed a handful of times. The gene calls are TRBV12-3 or TRBV12-4 and TRBJ2-5, with 7 bases that match TRBD1. J gave up 5 bases and V 8 bases, and 8 bases lay outside the gene matches. CDR3 length: 13 amino acids. CDR3 amino acids: CASRTGPEETQYF. The CDR3 nucleotides are TGTGCCAGCCGGACAGGCCCGGAGGAGACCCAGTACTTC.